This entry is about one T cell receptor (beta chain). Its antigen is currently not known. No base-level quality is on record; no much larger clone is a single base apart. This sample is drawn from a study of T cell changes during pregnancy in multiple sclerosis (dated by TCRdb to the late 2010s). Concerning the study at large: The study examined how the T cell repertoire changed over the course of pregnancy in women with multiple sclerosis.

Libraries were prepared through the immunoSEQ multiplex PCR assay. TCRdb holds this immuneACCESS table with in-frame rearrangements only. Some clones are missing; in checked studies, unresolved V genes explain under half, and the rest has no known cause. Recorded for this sample are under 9,500 clones; 87% of them occurred a single time. Roughly 5.2% of the sample is held by the ten biggest clonotypes. From its cysteine to its phenylalanine, the CDR3 spans 14 amino acids. Here the CDR3 DNA is all that survives: 42 bases in frame from base 1. In the germline V gene, CDR1 corresponds to KGHSH and CDR2 to LQKENI. Germline trimming: 5 bases from V, 2 bases from J; junction bases outside gene matches: 3.

The source material was CD8+ T cells from peripheral blood mononuclear cells, sampled in the first trimester of pregnancy. Recombination linked TRBV18 to TRBJ1-5; 7 middle bases align to TRBD1. This sequence was found in a female donor in good health, enrolled as a control in a pregnancy study. The CDR3 loop reads CASSGTAGNQPQHF. The DNA reads TGTGCCAGCTCAGGGACAGCCGGCAATCAGCCCCAGCATTTT.